Listed here are 30 T cell receptor beta chains from one sample, sequenced in a study of blood T cells in healthy people across ages. The authors ran a second PCR of roughly 6 to 12 cycles using a sample-barcoded 5' primer and a J-beta primer mix. TCRdb recomputed calls from the 5' RACE reads with MiXCR, one row per CDR3 protein. The sample holds some 1.1 million distinct CDR3 sequences, around two fifths seen once. Sequencing used blood. Source of these receptors: a man in his late teens or twenties in good health.

The chain couples TRBV5-1 to TRBJ2-3; maybe TRBD2 (5 bases). Germline V CDR1 and CDR2: SGHRS, YFSETQ. This CDR3 contains 14 residues. V lost 2 bases and J 6 bases, leaving 13 bases between the germline ends. Here the CDR3 DNA reads TGCGCCAGCAGCTTAACCGGGAACGAGGATACGCAGTATTTT. It encodes CASSLTGNEDTQYF.

The chain has TRBV7-3 and TRBJ2-1; the match to TRBD1 covers 10 bases. Germline lookup yields CDR1 SGHTA and CDR2 FQGTGA. Germline trimming cut 5 bases from V and 8 bases from J; bases unmatched to any gene: 9. The CDR3 consists of 15 residues. Here the CDR3 reads CASSQDRGRLDEQFF. The CDR3 DNA sequence: TGTGCCAGCAGCCAAGACAGGGGGCGACTCGATGAGCAGTTCTTC. Based on the CDR3 plus reference TRBV7-3 and TRBJ2-1, the full variable domain is GAGVSQTPSNKVTEKGKYVELRCDPISGHTALYWYRQSLGQGPEFLIYFQGTGAADDSGLPNDRFFAVRPEGSVSTLKIQRTERGDSAVYLCASSQDRGRLDEQFFGPGTRLTVL.

This clonotype was observed once. This chain connects TRBV5-1 to TRBJ2-4; D is unclear. The DNA end is a closer match to TRBJ2-7, so the J assignment may be wrong. CDR1 and CDR2 (germline): SGHRS, YFSETQ. The CDR3 extends over 14 amino acids. CDR3 loop: CASSFQGINYEQYF. Here the CDR3 DNA reads TGCGCCAGCAGCTTTCAAGGAATTAACTACGAGCAGTACTTC.

The chain carries TRBV11-2 and TRBJ2-3, with 7 nucleotides matching TRBD2. J was trimmed by 0 bases and V by 6 bases; bases with no gene match: 21. The V gene's germline CDR1 is SGHAT and CDR2 FQNNGV. The CDR3 runs 20 residues. This chain's CDR3 is CASRSLRFSGANRSTDTQYF. DNA of the CDR3: TGTGCCAGCAGAAGCTTGAGATTCAGCGGGGCCAACAGAAGCACAGATACGCAGTATTTT.

The chain recombines TRBV5-5 with TRBJ2-3; D may be TRBD1 or TRBD2 (5 bases each). This CDR3 has 15 amino acids. Germline V gives CDR1 SGHKS, CDR2 YYEKEE (reference sequence). V lost 4 bases to trimming and J lost 0 bases, with 12 bases between them. CDR3 protein: CASSGRDPSTDTQYF. CDR3 DNA: TGTGCCAGCAGCGGCCGGGACCCTAGCACAGATACGCAGTATTTT.

This clonotype was observed a handful of times. The chain joins TRBV20-1 to TRBJ2-1, with 7 nucleotides matching TRBD1. In germline, CDR1 is DFQATT, CDR2 SNEGSKA (reference sequence). The CDR3 runs to 14 residues. The V and J ends lost 6 bases and 5 bases, in that order; junction bases with no gene match: 10. In nucleotides, the CDR3 is TGCAGTGCCACGAAGACAGGGTTGGACAATGAGCAGTTCTTC. This gives the protein CSATKTGLDNEQFF.

This clonotype was observed a few times. V is TRBV20-1 and J is TRBJ1-2; 9 nucleotides match TRBD1. The CDR3 is made up of 13 amino acids. CDR1 is DFQATT, CDR2 SNEGSKA, per germline (reference sequence). Trimming cost V 7 bases and J 4 bases; bases outside gene matches: 7. DNA for the CDR3: TGCAGTGTCGCGGACAGGGGCGTCTATGGCTACACCTTC. It is translated as CSVADRGVYGYTF.

The rearrangement uses TRBV18 and TRBJ2-5; D is perhaps TRBD2 (5 bases). Trimming shortened V by 5 bases and J by 6 bases, and 16 bases separated the two germline ends. The CDR3 extends over 14 amino acids. Germline V gene lookup returns CDR1 KGHSH and CDR2 LQKENI. CDR3 amino acids: CASSDASGVKTQYF. The CDR3 nucleotides read TGTGCCAGCTCAGACGCGTCCGGGGTAAAGACCCAGTACTTC.

This CDR3 is CSAPTRRGGQDQGLASETQYF. The CDR3, as DNA: TGCAGTGCTCCCACGAGGCGTGGGGGCCAGGACCAGGGACTAGCTAGTGAGACCCAGTACTTC. The chain joins TRBV20-1 to TRBJ2-5, with 9 positions matching TRBD2. The CDR3 is 21 residues long. Germline V gene data show CDR1 as DFQATT and CDR2 as SNEGSKA (reference sequence). After removal of 5 bases from V and 5 bases from J, the junction contained 30 bases not matched to a gene.

This clonotype was seen repeatedly, ten times or more. This chain joins TRBV6-6 and TRBJ1-2; 8 bases match TRBD1. CDR1 and CDR2 (germline): MNHNY, SVGAGI (reference sequence). The trim removed 3 bases at V and 7 bases at J, leaving 4 bases unmatched. CDR3 length equals 13 residues. This CDR3 is CASSYGQGTGYTF. CDR3 DNA sequence: TGTGCCAGCAGTTATGGACAGGGAACTGGCTACACCTTC.

This clonotype came up a few times. This chain joins TRBV20-1 and TRBJ1-4; the match to TRBD1 covers 8 bases. Germline V lookup: CDR1 DFQATT, CDR2 SNEGSKA (reference sequence). V dropped 6 bases and J dropped 6; count of bases not matched to a gene: 0. The CDR3 is 11 amino acids. CDR3 in amino acids: CSAQGDEKLFF. CDR3 DNA sequence: TGCAGTGCACAGGGGGATGAAAAACTGTTTTTT.

The gene calls are TRBV7-2 and TRBJ2-3; a weak D match, TRBD2 (7 bases). The germline CDR1 and CDR2 sequences are SGHTA and FQGNSA. Between the trimmed V and J ends, which lost 0 bases and 5 bases, there was a span of 15 bases. The CDR3 is 16 residues long. CDR3 in amino acids: CASSLAGGLGIDTQYF. CDR3 DNA: TGTGCCAGCAGCTTAGCCGGGGGGCTGGGTATAGATACGCAGTATTTT. The complete variable domain, with remaining parts taken from reference TRBV7-2 and TRBJ2-3, reads GAGVSQSPSNKVTEKGKDVELRCDPISGHTALYWYRQSLGQGLEFLIYFQGNSAPDKSGLPSDRFSAERTGGSVSTLTIQRTQQEDSAVYLCASSLAGGLGIDTQYFGPGTRLTVL.

The V and J genes are TRBV5-1 and TRBJ2-5; the D is unclear. Germline V lookup: CDR1 SGHRS, CDR2 YFSETQ. The CDR3 sequence is 12 residues long. V was cut by 3 bases and J by 3 bases, with 6 bases left in between. The CDR3 region is CASSSFKETQYF. The CDR3, as DNA: TGCGCCAGCAGCTCATTCAAAGAGACCCAGTACTTC.

In its sample, this clonotype was seen once. The rearrangement uses TRBV10-3 and TRBJ1-1, with D perhaps matching TRBD1 (6 bases). CDR3 size: 13 residues. Germline V CDR1 and CDR2: ENHRY, SYGVKD. The V gene lost 7 bases and the J gene lost 9 bases, with 18 bases spanning the gap. The DNA for the CDR3 is TGTGCCATCACTGAAAGAGGGGGAGGAAAAGCTTTCTTT. Encoded protein: CAITERGGGKAFF.

This clonotype showed up just a few times. The rearrangement joins TRBV29-1 to TRBJ1-2; TRBD1 agrees at 7 bases. The CDR3 runs 14 residues. Looked up from germline, CDR1 is SQVTM and CDR2 is ANQGSEA. Trimming removed 6 bases from V and 5 bases from J; junction bases left unmatched: 12. In nucleotides, the CDR3 is TGCAGCGTAGACAAAGGGGGGGACAGTTATGGCTACACCTTC. Its translation is CSVDKGGDSYGYTF.

The V and J genes are TRBV25-1 and TRBJ2-5, with D perhaps being TRBD1 or TRBD2 (6 bases each). Germline CDR1 MGHDK, CDR2 SYGVNS. This CDR3 is 15 amino acids long. Trimming took 3 bases from V and 3 from J, leaving 14 bases between them. CDR3 nucleotides: TGTGCCAGCAGTGAGTTTGGGGGGCCGGAAGAGACCCAGTACTTC. It codes for CASSEFGGPEETQYF.

Worth noting for this clonotype: An end of the junction does not agree with germline; a read error may underlie this. The V gene is TRBV7-9, the J gene TRBJ2-4, with a tentative D call TRBD1 (5 bases). Near its end, the DNA agrees better with TRBJ2-7, so the J call may be wrong. This CDR3 is 15 amino acids long. Germline loops: CDR1 SEHNR, CDR2 FQNEAQ (reference sequence). The CDR3 protein is CARSKLGQVVYEQYF. The CDR3 nucleotides are TGTGCCCGCAGCAAGTTGGGGCAGGTAGTCTACGAGCAGTACTTC.

Only a few counts were recorded for this clonotype. V and J are TRBV4-3 and TRBJ1-4, with D possibly being TRBD1 (5 bases). The V and J ends lost 4 bases and 0 bases respectively, with 18 bases between them. Germline CDR1 and CDR2: LGHNA and YSLEER. The CDR3 totals 18 residues. The CDR3 DNA reads TGCGCCAGCAGCCTCTACCCAAGGCTAGGGGCAACTAATGAAAAACTGTTTTTT. The encoded protein is CASSLYPRLGATNEKLFF.

The chain employs TRBV29-1 and TRBJ2-3; a weak D match, TRBD2 (5 bases). Trimming shortened V by 2 bases and J by 4 bases, and 13 bases separated the two germline ends. Per germline, CDR1 SQVTM and CDR2 ANQGSEA. The CDR3 spans 14 residues. As DNA, the CDR3 is TGCAGCGTTGAATTAATAGAGGAGGCAGATACGCAGTATTTT. This sequence encodes CSVELIEEADTQYF.

The J gene is TRBJ2-1, the V gene TRBV20-1, with 8 bases that match TRBD2. The germline gives CDR1 DFQATT, CDR2 SNEGSKA (reference sequence). After removal of 6 bases from V and 0 bases from J, the junction contained 10 bases not matched to a gene. The CDR3 loop spans 16 amino acids. CDR3 in amino acids: CSARRASGFSYNEQFF. CDR3 coding DNA: TGCAGTGCCAGACGGGCTAGCGGGTTCTCCTACAATGAGCAGTTCTTC.

This clonotype has just a few counts. The V and J genes are TRBV7-9 and TRBJ1-5; no clear D gene. CDR1 and CDR2 (germline): SEHNR, FQNEAQ (reference sequence). Trimming stripped 5 bases from V and 0 bases from J, with 8 bases between. The CDR3 length is 14 residues. The CDR3 nucleotides read TGTGCCAGCAGCCCGGTGGGTAGCAATCAGCCCCAGCATTTT. Protein sequence: CASSPVGSNQPQHF.

The genes are TRBV27 and TRBJ2-2, with a tentative D call TRBD2 (5 bases). The germline V gene encodes CDR1 MNHEY and CDR2 SMNVEV (reference sequence). The CDR3 spans 18 residues. V was cut by 5 bases and J by 0 bases, with 19 bases left in between. The CDR3 here is CASSPGQVLTTNTGELFF. DNA of the CDR3: TGTGCCAGCAGTCCGGGTCAGGTGTTGACTACGAACACCGGGGAGCTGTTTTTT.

This clonotype was seen more than once but under ten times. This chain links TRBV10-3 with TRBJ2-5; the match to TRBD1 covers 8 bases. V was pared by 4 bases and J by 2 bases, with 9 bases of the junction left unmatched. Germline CDR1 and CDR2: ENHRY and SYGVKD. The CDR3 totals 16 residues. The CDR3 sequence is CAISGSGTGPQETQYF. The CDR3 nucleotides read TGTGCCATCAGTGGGTCCGGGACAGGTCCTCAAGAGACCCAGTACTTC.

Concerning this clonotype: Since no conserved phenylalanine or tryptophan closes the CDR3, a read error is the likely cause. The chain links TRBV10-3 to TRBJ2-1; D possibly corresponds to TRBD1 (5 bases). The CDR3 has 14 residues. In germline, CDR1 is ENHRY, CDR2 SYGVKD. V lost 4 bases and J lost 7, with 14 bases in between. DNA for the CDR3: TGTGCCATCAGTGGGGGCAGCAACCGGAATGAGCAGTTCTCC. Translating gives CAISGGSNRNEQFS.

This clonotype has just a few counts. A junction boundary mismatches the germline segment, possibly from a read error. The chain carries TRBV7-7 and TRBJ1-1; D gene unclear. Germline CDR1 and CDR2: SSHAT and FNYEAQ (reference sequence). The CDR3 has 17 amino acids. The CDR3, as DNA: TGTGCTAGCAGCTCGGAGGGAAAGGGCTGGCTGAACACTGAAGCTTTCTTT. As protein: CASSSEGKGWLNTEAFF.

This clonotype was seen more than once but under ten times. The gene calls are TRBV27 and TRBJ1-2; D uncertain. The germline CDR1 and CDR2 sequences are MNHEY and SMNVEV (reference sequence). The CDR3 extends over 12 amino acids. In DNA form, the CDR3 reads TGTGTCGTCAGAGGTCGTTACTATGGCTACACCTTC. Its protein is CVVRGRYYGYTF.

This clonotype was seen a handful of times. The gene calls are TRBV27 and TRBJ1-2; weak D call: TRBD1 (5 bases). The CDR3 extends over 14 amino acids. The ends were cut back, 3 bases at V and 4 bases at J, with 12 bases in the middle. Per the germline V gene, CDR1 is MNHEY and CDR2 is SMNVEV (reference sequence). The CDR3 loop reads CASSFQGGRYGYTF. The CDR3, as DNA: TGTGCCAGCAGTTTTCAGGGAGGTCGCTATGGCTACACCTTC.

Of note for this clonotype: Mismatch with germline at one junction end may stem from a read error. CDR3 loop: CASQGIYQPQNF. Written as DNA, the CDR3 is TGTGCCAGCCAAGGGATATATCAGCCCCAGAATTTT. The V call is TRBV6-1, the J call TRBJ1-5; unclear D gene. The CDR3 extends over 12 amino acids. Per the germline V gene, CDR1 is MNHNS and CDR2 is SASEGT.

This clonotype occurred a few times. The rearrangement links TRBV15 to TRBJ2-7; D remains unclear. Trimming cost V 0 bases and J 6 bases, with 12 bases left between them. This CDR3 has 14 residues. CDR1 is LNHNV, CDR2 YYDKDF, per germline (reference sequence). Here the CDR3 reads CATSREPSSSEQYF. CDR3 sequence (DNA): TGTGCCACCAGCAGAGAGCCCTCCTCTAGCGAGCAGTACTTC.

V usage is TRBV28 and J usage is TRBJ1-2; possibly TRBD1 for D (5 bases). The V gene lost 5 bases and the J gene lost 2 bases, with 12 bases spanning the gap. The CDR3 covers 14 residues. The germline CDR1 and CDR2 sequences are MDHEN and SYDVKM. CDR3 DNA sequence: TGTGCCAGCAGTGCAGGGCCGGAGAACTATGGCTACACCTTC. Translation gives CASSAGPENYGYTF.